Listed below are T cell receptor beta chains from one sample, sequenced in a study of cytomegalovirus exposure and HLA in healthy donors. Clones were read by immunoSEQ multiplex PCR, and TCRdb kept only the in-frame ones, dropping some. The sample gives approximately 140,000 clones, about three fifths of which show up once; roughly 7% is in the top ten. Sequencing was performed on PBMCs. Every receptor here comes from a woman aged 55-70 years in good health and CMV-seropositive. Both conserved end residues are part of each CDR3. The order of the fields is J gene, V gene, clone size, CDR3 length, D gene, CDR3 DNA, CDR3 protein. The D gene is left open where the match is weak. Size values are once, few and many counts, or a class for expanded clones, and some rows have none.

>TRBJ2-7|TRBV11-2|few|15|TRBD2
TGTGCCAGCAGCCCCGGGACTAGCGGTTACTACGAGCAGTACTTC
CASSPGTSGYYEQYF
>TRBJ1-3|TRBV2|NA|16|NA
TGTGCCAGCAGACCAAGAACATCCGCATATGGAAACACCATATATTTT
CASRPRTSAYGNTIYF
>TRBJ2-7|TRBV28|NA|15|NA
TGTGCCAGCAGTTCCGAGAGCGGAGGCTCCTACGAGCAGTACTTC
CASSSESGGSYEQYF
>TRBJ1-1|TRBV6-5|NA|14|NA
TGTGCCAGCAGTACGGGACATGCGGGCACTGAAGCTTTCTTT
CASSTGHAGTEAFF
>TRBJ2-1|TRBV7-6|few|14|TRBD2
TGTGCCAGCAGCTTAGCGGGGGGGGACAATGAGCAGTTCTTC
CASSLAGGDNEQFF
>TRBJ2-2|TRBV7-9|NA|13|NA
TGTGCCAGCAGCAAACTAGTCTCCGGGGAGCTGTTTTTT
CASSKLVSGELFF
>TRBJ2-7|TRBV29-1|NA|17|TRBD2
TGCAGCGCCCTGACAGGGGGTCTAGCGGGAGGACTTTACGAGCAGTACTTC
CSALTGGLAGGLYEQYF
>TRBJ2-3|TRBV14|few|17|NA
TGTGCCAGCAGCCAAGATGCCGGACAGTCTTGGATAGATACGCAGTATTTT
CASSQDAGQSWIDTQYF
>TRBJ2-7|TRBV7-2|NA|13|NA
TGTGCCAGCAGCTTAGGGGGAGAGTACGAGCAGTACTTC
CASSLGGEYEQYF
>TRBJ1-4|TRBV15|few|15|TRBD1
TGTGCCACGGGATCGGGACAGGGGGTGGAGGAAAAACTGTTTTTT
CATGSGQGVEEKLFF
>TRBJ2-7|TRBV29-1|NA|19|TRBD2
TGCAGCCCTCAAGGGGAGATTAGCGGGAGTCTGGATCGTTCCTACGAGCAGTACTTC
CSPQGEISGSLDRSYEQYF
>TRBJ2-1|TRBV7-7|NA|16|TRBD2
TGTGCTAGCAGCTTAGCCAGTAGCGGGATCTACAATGAGCAGTTCTTC
CASSLASSGIYNEQFF
>TRBJ2-7|TRBV5-1|NA|14|TRBD1
TGCGCCAGCAGCTTGGGTACAGGGGCTAGCGAGCAGTACTTC
CASSLGTGASEQYF
>TRBJ1-1|TRBV9|NA|17|NA
TGTGCCAGCAGCGAGGCAATCGACGGCCGGGGGAACACTGAAGCTTTCTTT
CASSEAIDGRGNTEAFF
>TRBJ2-7|TRBV11-2|NA|16|TRBD2
TGTGCCAGCAGCTACCCGGGACTAGCGGGAGTATACGAGCAGTACTTC
CASSYPGLAGVYEQYF